Following are 28 T cell receptor beta chains from one sample sequenced in a study of HIV-infected patients and healthy controls. Alpha and beta constant-region primers primed reverse transcription of approximately 0.55 ug RNA. Alpha and beta chain libraries were made separately by chain-specific third strand synthesis with multiplexing indices. TCRdb re-derived calls from the 5' RACE reads in MiXCR, one entry per CDR3 protein. The table lists roughly 9,100 distinct CDR3 sequences, around 5.4% of them singletons. Whole blood was used without fractionation, so all unsorted peripheral T cells were included. Sequenced sample: blood. The receptors here all came from an adult in good health.

This clonotype was found many times. The chain recombines TRBV18 with TRBJ1-1, with D hard to call. The CDR3 runs 16 residues. The ends were cut back, 1 base at V and 4 bases at J, with 16 bases in the middle. CDR1 KGHSH and CDR2 LQKENI come from the germline V gene. The CDR3 loop is CASSPLGQVGSTEAFF. As DNA, the CDR3 is TGTGCCAGCTCACCACTAGGGCAGGTCGGGTCCACTGAAGCTTTCTTT.

The J gene is TRBJ2-3, the V gene TRBV19; D not certain. There are 14 residues in the CDR3. The V end lost 7 bases, the J end lost 2 bases, and 13 bases lay between the germline ends. Germline CDR1 LNHDA, CDR2 SQIVND (reference sequence). This CDR3 is CASTEGLNTDTQYF. In nucleotides, the CDR3 is TGTGCCAGTACAGAAGGCCTTAACACAGATACGCAGTATTTT.

Relative to its sample, this clonotype is medium-sized. The J gene is TRBJ2-5, the V gene TRBV11-2; no clear D. V shed 1 base and J shed 1 base, with 7 bases lying between them. The germline gives CDR1 SGHAT, CDR2 FQNNGV. This CDR3 is 14 amino acids long. CDR3 nucleotide sequence: TGTGCCAGCAGCTTAGCTTCCACCCAAGAGACCCAGTACTTC. Amino acid sequence: CASSLASTQETQYF.

This clonotype is judged medium-sized. V usage is TRBV5-1 and J usage is TRBJ2-1; TRBD2 aligns across 8 bases. The V segment lost 0 bases and the J segment 4 bases; nucleotides outside the gene matches: 6. CDR3 length: 16 amino acids. CDR1 and CDR2 from the germline V gene are SGHRS and YFSETQ. CDR3 nucleotide sequence: TGCGCCAGCAGCTTGGAGGGGGTAGCGGGATACAATGAGCAGTTCTTC. Encoded protein: CASSLEGVAGYNEQFF. The entire variable domain, with the rest obtained from reference TRBV5-1 and TRBJ2-1, is as follows: KAGVTQTPRYLIKTRGQQVTLSCSPISGHRSVSWYQQTPGQGLQFLFEYFSETQRNKGNFPGRFSGRQFSNSRSEMNVSTLELGDSALYLCASSLEGVAGYNEQFFGPGTRLTVL.

The CDR3 loop reads CASSSRASTGAYNEQFF. For the CDR3, the DNA is TGCGCCAGCAGTTCCCGGGCTTCAACTGGGGCCTACAATGAGCAGTTCTTC. The chain joins TRBV4-1 to TRBJ2-1; D not resolved. Trimming removed 6 bases at V and 2 bases at J, with 20 bases between. In germline, CDR1 is MGHRA, CDR2 YSYEKL. The CDR3 is made up of 17 amino acids.

This chain joins TRBV27 and TRBJ2-7; 10 bases agree with TRBD1. V was pared by 2 bases and J by 4 bases, with 2 bases of the junction left unmatched. This CDR3 has 14 amino acids. Per the germline V gene, CDR1 is MNHEY and CDR2 is SMNVEV (reference sequence). This CDR3 is CASSLGTGAYEQYF. In DNA, the CDR3 is TGTGCCAGCAGTTTAGGGACAGGGGCTTACGAGCAGTACTTC.

By its share, this clonotype is medium-sized (0.01 to 0.1%). CDR3 DNA sequence: TGTGCCAGTAGCCAGACAGGGGGGCTAAATGAGCAGTTCTTC. It is translated as CASSQTGGLNEQFF. The rearrangement links TRBV19 to TRBJ2-1; TRBD1 matches at 9 bases. There are 14 residues in the CDR3. Trimming at V came to 6 bases and at J to 7 bases, leaving 7 bases not matched to a gene. Germline V lookup: CDR1 LNHDA, CDR2 SQIVND (reference sequence).

This clonotype occurred many times. V is TRBV20-1 and J is TRBJ2-3; the match to TRBD2 covers 9 bases. Germline-derived CDR1 and CDR2 are DFQATT and SNEGSKA (reference sequence). The V and J ends lost 3 bases and 3 bases, in that order; junction bases with no gene match: 7. The length of the CDR3 is 15 residues. The CDR3 is CSASGREGLTDTQYF. Written as DNA, the CDR3 is TGCAGTGCTAGTGGGCGGGAGGGCCTAACAGATACGCAGTATTTT.

There are many counts of this clonotype. This chain links TRBV6-5 with TRBJ1-6; 7 bases are shared with TRBD1. This CDR3 comprises 19 residues. The J segment lost 6 bases and the V segment lost 2 bases, leaving 16 bases of the junction unmatched. Germline lookup yields CDR1 MNHEY and CDR2 SVGAGI. The CDR3 loop reads CASSYRGPISGQSNSPLHF. As DNA, the CDR3 is TGTGCCAGCAGTTACAGGGGACCGATTTCGGGACAGAGTAATTCACCCCTCCACTTT.

Sample share makes this clonotype medium-sized (0.01 to 0.1%). V usage is TRBV10-3 and J usage is TRBJ2-3, with D unresolved. This CDR3 has 14 residues. Germline-derived CDR1 and CDR2 are ENHRY and SYGVKD. Between the trimmed V and J ends, which lost 6 bases and 0 bases, there was a span of 10 bases. The CDR3 sequence: CAISRLESTDTQYF. DNA of the CDR3: TGTGCCATCAGCCGACTGGAGAGCACAGATACGCAGTATTTT.

This clonotype came up a few times. J is TRBJ1-3 and V is TRBV7-9, with 7 bases that match TRBD1. V shed 6 bases and J 5 bases; nucleotides not matched to a gene: 4. The CDR3 runs to 13 residues. CDR1 is SEHNR, CDR2 FQNEAQ, per germline (reference sequence). CDR3 sequence reads: CASSRGGRNTIYF. CDR3 in DNA: TGTGCCAGCAGTCGAGGGGGCCGAAACACCATATATTTT.

This clonotype is classed as medium-sized (0.01 to 0.1%). The V gene is TRBV6-6, the J gene TRBJ2-7, with TRBD2 matching over 7 bases. CDR1 MNHNY and CDR2 SVGAGI come from the germline V gene (reference sequence). The junction had 1 base not matched to a gene; V was cut back by 7 bases and J by 4 bases. This CDR3 spans 11 amino acids. The CDR3 DNA reads TGTGCCAGCATGGGAGGGTACGAGCAGTACTTC. It translates to CASMGGYEQYF.

This clonotype was recorded many times. A read error may produce the germline difference seen at one junction end. The chain couples TRBV5-1 to TRBJ2-5; 13 nucleotides line up with TRBD2. The CDR3 covers 15 residues. Germline values: CDR1 SGHRS, CDR2 YFSETQ. CDR3 DNA sequence: TGCGCCAGCAGCGTTGGACTAGCGGGGGAAGAGTCCCAGTACTTC. It is translated as CASSVGLAGEESQYF.

The V call is TRBV7-6, the J call TRBJ2-3; the D gene is possibly TRBD2 (6 bases). V lost 5 bases and J 1 base, leaving 28 bases between the germline ends. From germline, CDR1 is SGHVS and CDR2 FNYEAQ. This CDR3 region has 20 residues. DNA of the CDR3: TGTGCCAGCAGCCCCCGGGTGACTAGGGAGGTCTCGAAGGGCACAGATACGCAGTATTTT. Residues: CASSPRVTREVSKGTDTQYF.

This clonotype rates as medium-sized. This rearrangement joins TRBV19 to TRBJ2-1, with D hard to call. The CDR3 is made up of 13 amino acids. Germline values: CDR1 LNHDA, CDR2 SQIVND (reference sequence). Trimming cost V 2 bases and J 8 bases, with 10 bases left between them. This chain's CDR3 is CASSIRARYEQFF. CDR3 in DNA: TGTGCCAGTAGTATAAGAGCGCGGTATGAGCAGTTCTTC.

The chain links TRBV18 to TRBJ1-2; a weak D match, TRBD1 (6 bases). CDR1 and CDR2 (germline): KGHSH, LQKENI. The V gene lost 3 bases and the J gene lost 4 bases, with 12 bases spanning the gap. The CDR3 totals 14 residues. In DNA form, the CDR3 reads TGTGCCAGCTCACCCCCCGGGGGGGCCTATGGCTACACCTTC. Translating it yields CASSPPGGAYGYTF.

This clonotype was picked up many times. The J gene is TRBJ2-7, the V gene TRBV20-1, with 11 bases lining up with TRBD2. The germline V gene has CDR1 DFQATT and CDR2 SNEGSKA (reference sequence). With V trimmed by 6 bases and J by 3 bases, 10 bases remained unmatched. There are 15 residues in the CDR3. The CDR3 nucleotides read TGCAGTGCCCAAGGCCTTAGCGGGGGGGACTACGAGCAGTACTTC. Protein: CSAQGLSGGDYEQYF.

This clonotype is judged medium-sized (0.01 to 0.1%). The chain employs TRBV3-1 and TRBJ1-1; D might be TRBD1 (5 bases). This CDR3 is built from 13 residues. V was pared by 4 bases and J by 1 base, with 7 bases between. Germline CDR1 is LGHDT and CDR2 is YNNKEL (reference sequence). The CDR3 region is CASSPTENTEAFF. Here the CDR3 DNA reads TGTGCCAGCAGCCCGACAGAGAACACTGAAGCTTTCTTT.

The chain combines TRBV6-5 with TRBJ2-7; the match to TRBD2 covers 9 bases. J was trimmed by 4 bases and V by 5 bases; bases with no gene match: 15. In germline, CDR1 is MNHEY, CDR2 SVGAGI. The CDR3 length is 17 residues. The CDR3, as DNA: TGTGCCAGCAGTACCGACCGGCCTAGCGGGGTAGGGTACGAGCAGTACTTC. Its protein product is CASSTDRPSGVGYEQYF.

By frequency in the sample, this clonotype is medium-sized. The chain links TRBV27 to TRBJ1-2; 9 bases align to TRBD1. There are 13 residues in the CDR3. Germline V CDR1 and CDR2: MNHEY, SMNVEV (reference sequence). J lost 5 bases, V lost 6 bases, and 4 bases had no gene match. The CDR3 region has the DNA TGTGCCAGCAGGGGGACAGGGTTTTATGGCTACACCTTC. Translated, it gives CASRGTGFYGYTF.

Judged by abundance, this clonotype is medium-sized. The gene calls are TRBV12-3 or TRBV12-4 and TRBJ1-1; unclear D gene. This CDR3 comprises 13 residues. V was pared by 2 bases and J by 0 bases, with 4 bases between. The CDR3 protein is CASSLRVNTEAFF. In nucleotides, the CDR3 is TGTGCCAGCAGTTTAAGGGTGAACACTGAAGCTTTCTTT.

By frequency in the sample, this clonotype is medium-sized. V and J are TRBV20-1 and TRBJ1-6; possibly TRBD1 for D (5 bases). This CDR3 contains 13 residues. Germline V CDR1 and CDR2: DFQATT, SNEGSKA (reference sequence). Trimming cost V 5 bases and J 7 bases, with 12 bases left between them. DNA for the CDR3: TGCAGTGCTTCCGACGGGGGGAATTCACCCCTCCACTTT. As protein: CSASDGGNSPLHF.

By sample fraction, this clonotype is medium-sized. The rearrangement joins TRBV7-9 to TRBJ2-1; TRBD2 matches 8 bases. Looked up from germline, CDR1 is SEHNR and CDR2 is FQNEAQ (reference sequence). CDR3 size: 16 residues. V gave up 3 bases and J gave up 8 bases; unmatched junction bases: 12. For the CDR3, the DNA is TGTGCCAGCAGCTTTGGCGCGGGGGGACCTTCGGATGAGCAGTTCTTC. Translation: CASSFGAGGPSDEQFF.

The chain joins TRBV6-6 to TRBJ1-5; D perhaps matches TRBD1 (6 bases). Trimming stripped 7 bases from V and 8 bases from J, with 12 bases between. In germline, CDR1 is MNHNY, CDR2 SVGAGI (reference sequence). This CDR3 is 12 amino acids long. Here the CDR3 reads CASTSNREPQHF. The DNA for the CDR3 is TGTGCCAGCACCAGTAACAGGGAGCCCCAGCATTTT.

This clonotype rates as medium-sized. The chain joins TRBV28 to TRBJ2-7; possibly TRBD1 or TRBD2 for D (5 bases each). Germline values: CDR1 MDHEN, CDR2 SYDVKM. The CDR3 contains 13 residues. Trimming stripped 5 bases from V and 2 bases from J, with 10 bases between. CDR3 region: CASSRDQAYEQYF. The CDR3 nucleotides are TGTGCCAGCAGTCGGGACCAGGCCTACGAGCAGTACTTC. The complete variable domain, with remaining parts taken from reference TRBV28 and TRBJ2-7, reads DVKVTQSSRYLVKRTGEKVFLECVQDMDHENMFWYRQDPGLGLRLIYFSYDVKMKEKGDIPEGYSVSREKKERFSLILESASTNQTSMYLCASSRDQAYEQYFGPGTRLTVT.

This clonotype was recorded many times. The chain employs TRBV20-1 and TRBJ1-5; no clear D. The CDR3 is 12 residues long. CDR1 and CDR2 (germline): DFQATT, SNEGSKA (reference sequence). V was cut by 4 bases and J by 5 bases, with 9 bases left in between. The CDR3 here is CSATESDQPQHF. DNA for the CDR3: TGCAGTGCTACGGAAAGTGATCAGCCCCAGCATTTT.

The table lists this clonotype with many counts. The rearrangement uses TRBV12-3 or TRBV12-4 and TRBJ1-1, with TRBD1 as a possible D gene (5 bases). V lost 4 bases and J 3 bases, leaving 12 bases between the germline ends. The CDR3 totals 14 residues. The CDR3 region has the DNA TGTGCCAGCAGTTCCTGGCAGGGCGACACTGAAGCTTTCTTT. Protein sequence: CASSSWQGDTEAFF.

This clonotype was seen repeatedly, ten times or more. This chain joins TRBV12-3 or TRBV12-4 and TRBJ2-7, with TRBD1 as a possible D gene (6 bases). The V and J ends lost 6 bases and 3 bases respectively, with 12 bases between them. The CDR3 contains 13 residues. CDR3: CASSMGTYYEQYF. CDR3 coding DNA: TGTGCCAGCAGCATGGGGACATACTACGAGCAGTACTTC.